This T cell receptor beta chain was retrieved from a study of shared clonotypes between healthy human individuals. Findings and limits, study-wide: How much donors shared clonotypes was expected to be affected by sequencing depth.

About this clone itself: The antigen is unknown.

Clones were read by immunoSEQ multiplex PCR, and TCRdb kept only the in-frame ones, dropping some. The table lists approximately 940,000 clones, over 60% of them singletons, with over 1.3% in the top ten. Donors had no recently reported acute infections or vaccinations and were HIV-negative. The CD4+ fraction was divided into a CD45RA+ naive subset and a CD45RA-negative memory subset. The sample consisted of memory CD4+ T cells sorted from blood. Noted subset: CD45RA-negative fraction. This TCR derives from a man younger than 35 in good health.

Here the CDR3 reads CAISESGKKLFF. The CDR3 DNA follows: TGTGCCATCAGTGAGTCGGGGAAAAAACTGTTTTTT. This chain uses TRBV10-3 with TRBJ1-4; D ambiguous. The CDR3 consists of 12 residues. The germline V gene encodes CDR1 ENHRY and CDR2 SYGVKD. Trimming left V 0 bases short and J 9 bases short, with 5 bases between.